One and the same sample provided the 6 T cell receptor beta chains below, sequenced in a study of CD8 T cells in ankylosing spondylitis. Study outcomes and limitations: Blood from ankylosing spondylitis patients appeared to carry a characteristic roughly eight-variant TCR beta motif.

Antigens of these TCRs are unknown. Each CDR3 protein gets one entry after TCRdb re-called the 5' RACE reads with MiXCR. The sample has some 330,000 distinct CDR3 sequences; 8% are singletons. Sequenced input: blood, either unsorted or a sorted T cell fraction (not recorded which). These receptors were taken from a male donor with ankylosing spondylitis.

The table lists this clonotype with a few counts. The chain couples TRBV7-9 to TRBJ2-2; D unclear. With 7 bases removed from V and 6 bases from J, the gap between germline ends came to 12 bases. Germline CDR1 is SEHNR and CDR2 is FQNEAQ (reference sequence). The CDR3 is 13 residues long. CDR3 loop: CASTPRGAGELFF. CDR3 coding DNA: TGTGCCAGCACCCCCCGTGGTGCCGGGGAGCTGTTTTTT. Full variable domain (missing parts from reference TRBV7-9 and TRBJ2-2): DTGVSQNPRHKITKRGQNVTFRCDPISEHNRLYWYRQTLGQGPEFLTYFQNEAQLEKSRLLSDRFSAERPKGSFSTLEIQRTEQGDSAMYLCASTPRGAGELFFGEGSRLTVL.

This clonotype was counted only a few times. The V and J genes are TRBV5-1 and TRBJ2-1, with 8 bases that match TRBD1. V lost 0 bases to trimming and J lost 4 bases; unmatched junction nucleotides: 3. The CDR3 spans 15 residues. Germline V CDR1 and CDR2: SGHRS, YFSETQ. The CDR3 loop reads CASSLEGQVYNEQFF. The CDR3 DNA sequence: TGCGCCAGCAGCTTGGAGGGACAGGTGTACAATGAGCAGTTCTTC.

This clonotype came up many times. The chain links TRBV2 to TRBJ2-7, with D uncertain. The CDR3 contains 14 residues. The germline gives CDR1 SNHLY, CDR2 FYNNEI. Trimming stripped 3 bases from V and 0 bases from J, with 9 bases between. CDR3 amino acids: CASSDPYPSYEQYF. The CDR3 DNA is TGTGCCAGCAGTGACCCATACCCCTCCTACGAGCAGTACTTC.

The V call is TRBV6-5, the J call TRBJ2-7; D is unresolved. The CDR3 runs to 15 residues. Germline V gene lookup returns CDR1 MNHEY and CDR2 SVGAGI. Trimming left V 1 base short and J 2 bases short, with 12 bases between. CDR3 in amino acids: CASSYFLGSPYEQYF. CDR3 coding DNA: TGTGCCAGCAGTTACTTCCTTGGGTCACCCTACGAGCAGTACTTC.

This clonotype came up a few times. The chain combines TRBV11-2 with TRBJ2-5, with D perhaps being TRBD1 or TRBD2 (5 bases each). Germline V gives CDR1 SGHAT, CDR2 FQNNGV. Trimming cost V 5 bases and J 7 bases, with 8 bases left between them. This CDR3 has 11 residues. The CDR3 nucleotides read TGTGCCAGCAGCGGGGGTGTGACCCAGTACTTC. It translates to CASSGGVTQYF.

This clonotype was counted many times. This chain joins TRBV4-3 and TRBJ2-1; TRBD2 matches 10 bases. This CDR3 contains 16 residues. V was pared by 5 bases and J by 9 bases, with 13 bases of the junction left unmatched. Germline-derived CDR1 and CDR2 are LGHNA and YSLEER. The CDR3 sequence: CASSVRLAGGNGEQFF. The CDR3 region has the DNA TGCGCCAGCAGCGTACGACTAGCGGGTGGAAACGGTGAGCAGTTCTTC.